The rows below give T cell receptor beta chains drawn from one sample of a study of glioma-infiltrating T cells after dendritic cell vaccination. TCRdb keeps only in-frame clones here, not all; method: immunoSEQ multiplex PCR. The data contain about 87,000 clones, about four fifths of them singletons. The sequencing used blood, collected after dendritic cell vaccination. The source of these receptors is a human donor with glioblastoma. Both conserved end residues are part of each CDR3. The D gene is left open where the match is weak. The size entry is marked missing in some rows and otherwise reads once, few, many or a size class.

>NA|TRBV19|TRBJ1-1|TRBD1
TGTGCCAGTAGTAGACAGGGGAAATTTGGGATGAACACTGAAGCTTTCTTT
CASSRQGKFGMNTEAFF
>NA|TRBV19|TRBJ1-6|NA
TGCGCCTCCGGCGGGGGGGCCGGGTCACCCCTCCACTTT
CASGGGAGSPLHF
>NA|TRBV5-1|TRBJ2-7|NA
TGCGCCAGCAGGGAGGATTACGAGCAGTACTTC
CASREDYEQYF
>NA|TRBV6-1|TRBJ1-6|NA
TGTGCCAGCAGTGAAGCGACAGCATACTATAATTCACCCCTCCACTTT
CASSEATAYYNSPLHF
>NA|TRBV6-5|TRBJ1-2|NA
TGTGCCAGCAGAACAGGGATGCCACTCGGCTACACCTTC
CASRTGMPLGYTF
>NA|TRBV6-6|TRBJ1-5|NA
TGTGCCAGCAGTCAACAAGGGGGTAATCAGCCCCAGCATTTT
CASSQQGGNQPQHF
>NA|TRBV2|TRBJ2-7|TRBD1
TGTGCCAGCAGTGAGGGACAGCGGTCATCCTACGAGCAGTACTTC
CASSEGQRSSYEQYF
>NA|TRBV5-3|TRBJ2-7|TRBD1
TGTGCCAGAAGCTTGGGAGGGACAGGAGGATACGAGCAGTACTTC
CARSLGGTGGYEQYF
>NA|TRBV6-1|TRBJ1-1|NA
TGTGCCAGCAGCCTTGGCGGACAGTTTATTGAAGCTTTCTTT
CASSLGGQFIEAFF
>NA|TRBV23-1|TRBJ2-5|TRBD1
TGCGCCAGCAGTCCTGGACAGGGGCGTTTTGAGACCCAGTACTTC
CASSPGQGRFETQYF
>NA|TRBV6-5|TRBJ1-6|TRBD1
TGTGCCAGCAAAAAGGGACAGGGTAATTCACCCCTCCACTTT
CASKKGQGNSPLHF
>NA|TRBV11-2|TRBJ1-2|NA
TGTGCCAGCAGCTTAGGTGCCGGCACGGAGGTACATGGCTACACCTTC
CASSLGAGTEVHGYTF
>NA|TRBV7-3|TRBJ1-2|TRBD1
TGTGCCAGCAGCTTAATAGGGGGCGCGGATGGCTACACCTTC
CASSLIGGADGYTF
>NA|TRBV4-2|TRBJ2-3|NA
TGTGCCAGCAGCCAAGACGGCGGTGGCACAGATACGCAGTATTTT
CASSQDGGGTDTQYF
>NA|TRBV5-1|TRBJ2-7|NA
TGCGCCAGCACCTTGTACCCAGGGGCCTACGAGCAGTACTTC
CASTLYPGAYEQYF
>NA|TRBV2|TRBJ2-3|TRBD1
TGTGCCAGCAGCCTGACAGGGGGATACGATACGCAGTATTTT
CASSLTGGYDTQYF
>NA|TRBV6-1|TRBJ1-1|NA
TGTGCCAGCAGTATCCGCGGCACTGAAGCTTTCTTT
CASSIRGTEAFF
>NA|TRBV29-1|TRBJ2-5|TRBD2
TGCAGCGTTGACGGGGTAAGGCTAGCGGCCCTAGAGACCCAGTACTTC
CSVDGVRLAALETQYF
>once|TRBV29-1|TRBJ1-1|NA
TGCAGCGTTGACAGGCAGAACACTGAAGCTTTCTTT
CSVDRQNTEAFF
>NA|TRBV13|TRBJ2-1|NA
TGTGCCAGCAGCTTTCAGAGGCTAGCGAACAATGAGCAGTTCTTC
CASSFQRLANNEQFF
>NA|TRBV7-3|TRBJ1-1|NA
TGTGCCAGCAGCTTCAACAGGGATACTGAAGCTTTCTTT
CASSFNRDTEAFF
>NA|TRBV6-1|TRBJ1-2|NA
TGTGCCAGCAGTGAACCCCCGGGTGGTGGTGGCTACACCTTC
CASSEPPGGGGYTF
>NA|TRBV9|TRBJ2-7|TRBD1
TGTGCCAGCAGCGAGGGGACAGCCTACGAGCAGTACTTC
CASSEGTAYEQYF
>once|TRBV28|TRBJ1-4|NA
TGTGCCAGCAGTTCAGGGGCGGAAGGTAATGAAAAACTGTTTTTT
CASSSGAEGNEKLFF
>NA|TRBV19|TRBJ1-1|TRBD1
TGTGCCAGTAGTATACGGGACAGGGGGAACACTGAAGCTTTCTTT
CASSIRDRGNTEAFF
>NA|TRBV25-1|TRBJ1-1|NA
TGTGCCAGCCGAAGGGGCGGAGACACTGAAGCTTTCTTT
CASRRGGDTEAFF
>NA|TRBV21-1|TRBJ2-1|NA
TGTGCCGTAAAGCCGGGACAGGGAAATGAGCAGTTCTTC
CAVKPGQGNEQFF
>NA|TRBV5-1|TRBJ2-5|NA
TGCGCCAGCAAATTTGAGGGCTTCCAAGAGACCCAGTACTTC
CASKFEGFQETQYF
>few|TRBV10-3|TRBJ2-7|NA
TGTGCCATCAGTCTTCGACAGCAACAATCTCACGAGCAGTACTTC
CAISLRQQQSHEQYF
>NA|TRBV7-9|TRBJ2-1|TRBD2
TGTGCCAGCAGCTCTTCTCTAGCGGTTCCCTCCTACAATGAGCAGTTCTTC
CASSSSLAVPSYNEQFF
>NA|TRBV2|TRBJ1-2|NA
TGTGCCAGCAGCCAACTTGTAGGGGATGGCTACACCTTC
CASSQLVGDGYTF
>NA|TRBV9|TRBJ2-7|TRBD1
TGTGCCAGCAGCGCCGGGACAGGGGGTACGTACGAGCAGTACTTC
CASSAGTGGTYEQYF
>NA|TRBV5-6|TRBJ1-5|NA
TGTGCCAGCAGCTTGCTGGAGAATAGCAATCAGCCCCAGCATTTT
CASSLLENSNQPQHF
>NA|TRBV19|TRBJ2-2|TRBD2
TGTGCCAGTAGTATAGAGCCCCCCGCGGGGGTCTTGGGCGGGGAGCTGTTTTTT
CASSIEPPAGVLGGELFF
>NA|TRBV9|TRBJ1-2|TRBD1
TGTGCCAGCAGCGTAGGACAGGGGTTCGGGTATGGCTACACCTTC
CASSVGQGFGYGYTF
>NA|TRBV19|TRBJ1-1|TRBD1
TGTGCCAGTAGTATAGATAGGACAGGAGCGAACACTGAAGCTTTCTTT
CASSIDRTGANTEAFF
>NA|TRBV7-9|TRBJ1-5|TRBD1
TGTGCCAGCAGCTTAGCCGGGACAGGGGGCAATCAGCCCCAGCATTTT
CASSLAGTGGNQPQHF
>NA|TRBV9|TRBJ1-2|NA
TGTGCCAGCAGCGTAGAAGGGGCAGGGTATGGCTACACCTTC
CASSVEGAGYGYTF
>NA|TRBV5-1|TRBJ2-7|TRBD1
TGCGCCAGCAGCTTGGCCTTGGACAGGGGGACTGCCACGTACTTC
CASSLALDRGTATYF
>NA|TRBV5-1|TRBJ1-4|TRBD1
TGCGCCAGCAGCGCCGGGGACAGAACTAATGAAAAACTGTTTTTT
CASSAGDRTNEKLFF
>NA|TRBV6-5|TRBJ2-7|NA
TGTGCCAGCAGCCCCAGGGCTGGAGAGCAGTACTTC
CASSPRAGEQYF
>NA|TRBV29-1|TRBJ1-4|NA
TGCAGCGTTGAAGATCTTGACAGAGGGGGACTGTTTTTT
CSVEDLDRGGLFF
>once|TRBV6-1|TRBJ2-1|NA
TGTGCCAGCCGGTTCCAGGGGGGAGATGAGCAGTTCTTC
CASRFQGGDEQFF
>NA|TRBV9|TRBJ1-5|TRBD1
TGTGCCAGCAGCGTAGCCCCGGACAGGAGACAGCCCCAGCATTTT
CASSVAPDRRQPQHF
>NA|TRBV7-8|TRBJ1-1|NA
TGTGCCAGCAGCCTCATGCCCGGGGGCACTGAAGCTTTCTTT
CASSLMPGGTEAFF
>once|TRBV30|TRBJ1-1|NA
TGTGCCTGGAGTTCAGGGGATGGGAGAGAAGCTTTCTTT
CAWSSGDGREAFF
>few|TRBV7-3|TRBJ2-7|NA
TGTGCCAGCAGCTTAAGTGGCAGGGGTGGGGGCGAGCAGTACTTC
CASSLSGRGGGEQYF
>NA|TRBV4-1|TRBJ1-3|NA
TGCGCCAGCAGCCATCAGACAGACCTTAGCTCTGGAAACACCATATATTTT
CASSHQTDLSSGNTIYF
>NA|TRBV30|TRBJ2-1|TRBD2
TGTGCCTGCAACCTAGCGGCGATCAATGAGCAGTTCTTC
CACNLAAINEQFF
>NA|TRBV30|TRBJ1-4|TRBD1
TGTGCCTGGAGTCTCCCGGACAGGGGGAATGAAAAACTGTTTTTT
CAWSLPDRGNEKLFF
>NA|TRBV5-1|TRBJ2-1|NA
TGCGCCAGCAGCTTGGTTGGGCAGTCCTACAATGAGCAGTTCTTC
CASSLVGQSYNEQFF
>NA|TRBV5-5|TRBJ2-7|TRBD1
TGTGCCAGCAGCTACTTGGGAACCGGACAGGTGAACTACGAGCAGTACTTC
CASSYLGTGQVNYEQYF
>once|TRBV4-2|TRBJ2-1|NA
TGTGCCAGCAGCCCACAGCCCCTTAGCTCCTACAATGAGCAGTTCTTC
CASSPQPLSSYNEQFF
>NA|TRBV5-1|TRBJ1-2|NA
TGCGCCAGCAGCTTTTTCGACAGTAATGGCTACACCTTC
CASSFFDSNGYTF
>once|TRBV4-1|TRBJ1-5|NA
TGCGCCAGCAGCCAAGTTACGCAGAGGGATCAGCCCCAGCATTTT
CASSQVTQRDQPQHF